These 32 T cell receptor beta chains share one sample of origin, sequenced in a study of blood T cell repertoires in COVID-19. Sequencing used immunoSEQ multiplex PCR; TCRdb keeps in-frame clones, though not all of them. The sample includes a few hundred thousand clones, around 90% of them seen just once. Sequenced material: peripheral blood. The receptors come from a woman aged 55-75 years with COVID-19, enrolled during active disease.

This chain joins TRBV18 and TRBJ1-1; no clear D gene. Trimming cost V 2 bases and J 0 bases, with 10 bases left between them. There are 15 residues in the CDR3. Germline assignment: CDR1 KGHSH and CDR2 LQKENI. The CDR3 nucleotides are TGTGCCAGCTCACCAGCGGGTACGGTGAACACTGAAGCTTTCTTT. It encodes CASSPAGTVNTEAFF.

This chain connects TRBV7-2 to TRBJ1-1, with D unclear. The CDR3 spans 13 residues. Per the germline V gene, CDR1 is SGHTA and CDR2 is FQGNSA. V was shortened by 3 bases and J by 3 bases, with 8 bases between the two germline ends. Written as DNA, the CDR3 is TGTGCCAGCAGCTTTGGGGAGCACACTGAAGCTTTCTTT. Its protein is CASSFGEHTEAFF.

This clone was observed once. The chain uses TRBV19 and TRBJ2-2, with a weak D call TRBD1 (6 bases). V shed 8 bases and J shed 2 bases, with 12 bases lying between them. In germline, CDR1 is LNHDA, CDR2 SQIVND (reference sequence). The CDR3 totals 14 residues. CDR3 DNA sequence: TGTGCCAGTGGGGGCAGGCGAAACACCGGGGAGCTGTTTTTT. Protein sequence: CASGGRRNTGELFF.

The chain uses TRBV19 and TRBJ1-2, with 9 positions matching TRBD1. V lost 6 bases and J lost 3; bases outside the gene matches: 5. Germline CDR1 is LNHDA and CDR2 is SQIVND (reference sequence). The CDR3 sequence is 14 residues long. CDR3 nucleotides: TGTGCCAGTAGAAGACAGGGGGGTGACTATGGCTACACCTTC. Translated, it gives CASRRQGGDYGYTF.

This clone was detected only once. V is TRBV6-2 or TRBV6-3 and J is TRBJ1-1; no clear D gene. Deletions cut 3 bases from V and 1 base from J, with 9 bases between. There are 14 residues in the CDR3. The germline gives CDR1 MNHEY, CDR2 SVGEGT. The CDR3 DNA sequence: TGTGCCAGCAGTTATTCGAGGCGGAACACTGAAGCTTTCTTT. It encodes CASSYSRRNTEAFF.

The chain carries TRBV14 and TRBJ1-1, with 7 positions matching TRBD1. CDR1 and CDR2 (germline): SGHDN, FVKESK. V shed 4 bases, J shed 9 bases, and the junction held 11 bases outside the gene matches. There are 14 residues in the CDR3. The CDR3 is CASSPQGVSGKAFF. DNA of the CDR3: TGTGCCAGCAGCCCCCAGGGGGTTAGTGGAAAAGCTTTCTTT.

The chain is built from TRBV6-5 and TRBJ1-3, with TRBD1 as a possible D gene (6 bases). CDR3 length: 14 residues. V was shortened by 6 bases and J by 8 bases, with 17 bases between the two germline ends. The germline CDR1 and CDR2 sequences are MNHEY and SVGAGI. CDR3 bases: TGTGCCAGCAGCCCAACAGGGCTCGGGGACACCATATATTTT. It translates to CASSPTGLGDTIYF.

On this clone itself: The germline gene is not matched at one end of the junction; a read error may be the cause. In DNA, the CDR3 is TGTGCCAGCAGTGGGCGCGTCTCCGACGAGCAGTACTTC. It translates to CASSGRVSDEQYF. The chain links TRBV5-4 to TRBJ2-7; D gene ambiguous. This CDR3 region has 13 residues. The germline V gene encodes CDR1 SGHNT and CDR2 YYREEE (reference sequence). The complete variable domain, with remaining parts taken from reference TRBV5-4 and TRBJ2-7, reads ETGVTQSPTHLIKTRGQQVTLRCSSQSGHNTVSWYQQALGQGPQFIFQYYREEENGRGNFPPRFSGLQFPNYSSELNVNALELDDSALYLCASSGRVSDEQYFGPGTRLTVT.

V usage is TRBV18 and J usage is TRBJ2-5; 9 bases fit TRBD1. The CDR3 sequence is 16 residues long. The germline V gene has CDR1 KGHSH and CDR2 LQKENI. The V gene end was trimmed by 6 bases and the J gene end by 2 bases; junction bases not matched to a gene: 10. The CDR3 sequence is CASSPTGGTAQETQYF. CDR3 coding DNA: TGTGCCAGCTCTCCAACAGGGGGCACTGCTCAAGAGACCCAGTACTTC. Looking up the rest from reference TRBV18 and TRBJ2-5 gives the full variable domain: NAGVMQNPRHLVRRRGQEARLRCSPMKGHSHVYWYRQLPEEGLKFMVYLQKENIIDESGMPKERFSAEFPKEGPSILRIQQVVRGDSAAYFCASSPTGGTAQETQYFGPGTRLLVL.

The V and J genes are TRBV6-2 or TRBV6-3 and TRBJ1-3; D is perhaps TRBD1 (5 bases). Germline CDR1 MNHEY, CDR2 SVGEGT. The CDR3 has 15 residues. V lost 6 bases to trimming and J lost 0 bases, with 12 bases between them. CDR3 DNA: TGTGCCAGCAGCACAGGACGGCTCTCTGGAAACACCATATATTTT. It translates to CASSTGRLSGNTIYF.

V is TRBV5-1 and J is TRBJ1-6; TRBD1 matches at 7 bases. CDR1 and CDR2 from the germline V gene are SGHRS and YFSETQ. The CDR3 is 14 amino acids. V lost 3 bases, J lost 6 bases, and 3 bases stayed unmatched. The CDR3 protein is CASSYGQVNSPLHF. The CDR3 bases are TGCGCCAGCAGCTACGGACAGGTTAATTCACCCCTCCACTTT.

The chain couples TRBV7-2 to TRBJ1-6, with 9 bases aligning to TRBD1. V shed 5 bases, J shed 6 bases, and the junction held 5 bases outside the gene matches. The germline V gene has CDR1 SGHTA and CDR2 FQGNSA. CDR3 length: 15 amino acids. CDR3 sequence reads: CASSRPDRGNSPLHF. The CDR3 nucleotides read TGTGCCAGCAGCCGGCCGGACAGGGGTAATTCACCCCTCCACTTT.

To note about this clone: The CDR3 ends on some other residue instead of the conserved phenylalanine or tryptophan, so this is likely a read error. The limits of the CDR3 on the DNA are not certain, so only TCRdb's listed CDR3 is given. The CDR3 sequence: CASTPGSAPDL. The rearrangement uses TRBV2 and TRBJ1-1. The CDR3 comprises 11 residues, both ends counted. Germline assignment: CDR1 SNHLY and CDR2 FYNNEI.

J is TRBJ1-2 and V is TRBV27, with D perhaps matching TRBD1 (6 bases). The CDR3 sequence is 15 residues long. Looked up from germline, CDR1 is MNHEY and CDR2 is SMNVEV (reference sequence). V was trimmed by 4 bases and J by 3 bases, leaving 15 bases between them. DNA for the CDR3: TGTGCCAGCAGTTCGGACGGGACAATCTACTATGGCTACACCTTC. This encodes CASSSDGTIYYGYTF.

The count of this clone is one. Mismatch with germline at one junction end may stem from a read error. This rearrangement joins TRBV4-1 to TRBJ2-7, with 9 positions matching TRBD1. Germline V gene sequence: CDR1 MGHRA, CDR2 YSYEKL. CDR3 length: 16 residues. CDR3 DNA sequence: TGCGCCAGCAACCAAACCGGGACAGGGTCATCCTACGAGCAGTACTTC. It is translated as CASNQTGTGSSYEQYF.

The DNA of the CDR3 is TGTGCCTGGGTGGACGCCGCGTCGAGGGTTAAGCAGTATTTT. Translation gives CAWVDAASRVKQYF. The chain carries TRBV30 and TRBJ2-3; TRBD2 is a possible D gene (5 bases). The CDR3 length is 14 residues. Trimming removed 5 bases at V and 11 bases at J, with 23 bases between. Germline CDR1 reads GTSNPN; CDR2 reads SVGIG (reference sequence). The full variable domain, rest sourced from reference TRBV30 and TRBJ2-3, is SQTIHQWPATLVQPVGSPLSLECTVEGTSNPNLYWYRQAAGRGLQLLFYSVGIGQISSEVPQNLSASRPQDRQFILSSKKLLLSDSGFYLCAWVDAASRVKQYFGPGTRLTVL.

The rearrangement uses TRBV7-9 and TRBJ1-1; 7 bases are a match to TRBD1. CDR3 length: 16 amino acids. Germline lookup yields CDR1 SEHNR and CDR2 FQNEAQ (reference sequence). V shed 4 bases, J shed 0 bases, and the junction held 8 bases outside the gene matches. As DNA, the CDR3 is TGTGCCAGCAGCTCACCGACAGGGAGTATGAACACTGAAGCTTTCTTT. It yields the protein CASSSPTGSMNTEAFF.

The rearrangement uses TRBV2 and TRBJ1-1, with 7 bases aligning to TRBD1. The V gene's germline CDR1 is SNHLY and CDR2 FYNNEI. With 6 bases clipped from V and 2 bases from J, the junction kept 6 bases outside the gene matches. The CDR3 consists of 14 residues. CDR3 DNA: TGTGCCAGCAGCGGGACAGCCCAAAACACTGAAGCTTTCTTT. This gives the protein CASSGTAQNTEAFF.

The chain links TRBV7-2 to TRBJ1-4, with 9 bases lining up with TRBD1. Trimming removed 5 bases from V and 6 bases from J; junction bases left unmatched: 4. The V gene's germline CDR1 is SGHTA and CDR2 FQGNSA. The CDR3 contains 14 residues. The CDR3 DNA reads TGTGCCAGCAGCCCAGACAGGGGGTATGAAAAACTGTTTTTT. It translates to CASSPDRGYEKLFF.

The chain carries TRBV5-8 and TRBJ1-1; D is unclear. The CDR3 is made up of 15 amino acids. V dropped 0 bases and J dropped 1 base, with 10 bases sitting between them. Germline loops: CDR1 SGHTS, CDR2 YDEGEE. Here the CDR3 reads CASSLVFQANTEAFF. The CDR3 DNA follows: TGTGCCAGCAGCTTGGTCTTCCAGGCGAACACTGAAGCTTTCTTT.

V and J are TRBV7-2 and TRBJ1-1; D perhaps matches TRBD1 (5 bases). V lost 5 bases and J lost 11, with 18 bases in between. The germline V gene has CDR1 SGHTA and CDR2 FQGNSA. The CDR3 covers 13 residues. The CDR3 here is CASSPGGSLSAFF. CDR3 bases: TGTGCCAGCAGCCCGGGGGGGTCTTTATCGGCTTTCTTT.

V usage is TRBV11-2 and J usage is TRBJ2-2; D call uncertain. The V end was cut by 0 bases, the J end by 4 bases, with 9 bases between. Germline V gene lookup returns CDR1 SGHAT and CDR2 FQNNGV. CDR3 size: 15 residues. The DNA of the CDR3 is TGTGCCAGCAGCTTAGATTTCATTCCCACCGGGGAGCTGTTTTTT. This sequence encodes CASSLDFIPTGELFF.

CDR3 loop: CASSQQARGGDSPLHF. The CDR3 DNA follows: TGCGCCAGCAGTCAACAAGCAAGGGGTGGAGATTCACCCCTCCACTTT. The chain carries TRBV23-1 and TRBJ1-6; a possible D gene is TRBD1 (5 bases). TRBV23-1 is identified as an open reading frame with a role that is uncertain. Trimming cost V 2 bases and J 8 bases, with 16 bases left between them. This CDR3 has 16 residues.

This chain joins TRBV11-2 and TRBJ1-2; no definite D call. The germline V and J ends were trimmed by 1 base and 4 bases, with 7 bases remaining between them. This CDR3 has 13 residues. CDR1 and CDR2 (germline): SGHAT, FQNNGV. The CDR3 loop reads CASSLGYGYGYTF. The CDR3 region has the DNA TGTGCCAGCAGCTTAGGCTACGGCTATGGCTACACCTTC.

The CDR3 nucleotides are TGTGCCAGCAGCCAAGGGGGATATGGGACAGCGGCCCAGCATTTT. This gives the protein CASSQGGYGTAAQHF. The chain is built from TRBV3-1 (or the pseudogene TRBV3-2) and TRBJ1-5, with TRBD1 matching 7 bases. The CDR3 sequence is 15 residues long. Looked up from germline, CDR1 is LGHDT and CDR2 is YNNKEL (reference sequence). V trimming: 1 base; J trimming: 11 bases; junction bases outside the gene matches: 11.

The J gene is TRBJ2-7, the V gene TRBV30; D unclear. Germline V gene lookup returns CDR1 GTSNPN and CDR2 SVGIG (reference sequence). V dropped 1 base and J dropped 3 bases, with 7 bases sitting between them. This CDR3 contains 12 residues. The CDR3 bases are TGTGCCTGGAGTGCCGACTTCTACGAGCAGTACTTC. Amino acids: CAWSADFYEQYF.

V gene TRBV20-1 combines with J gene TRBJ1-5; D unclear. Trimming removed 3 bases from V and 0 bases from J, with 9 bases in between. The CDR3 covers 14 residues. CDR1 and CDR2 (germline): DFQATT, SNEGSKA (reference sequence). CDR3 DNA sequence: TGCAGTGCTAGTCCAGACTATAGCAATCAGCCCCAGCATTTT. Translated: CSASPDYSNQPQHF.

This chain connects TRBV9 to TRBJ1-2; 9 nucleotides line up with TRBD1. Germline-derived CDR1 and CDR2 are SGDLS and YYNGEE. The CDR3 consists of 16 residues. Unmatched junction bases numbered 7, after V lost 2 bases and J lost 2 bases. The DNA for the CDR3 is TGTGCCAGCAGCGTCGGGGGGACAGGGAAAAACTATGGCTACACCTTC. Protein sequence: CASSVGGTGKNYGYTF.

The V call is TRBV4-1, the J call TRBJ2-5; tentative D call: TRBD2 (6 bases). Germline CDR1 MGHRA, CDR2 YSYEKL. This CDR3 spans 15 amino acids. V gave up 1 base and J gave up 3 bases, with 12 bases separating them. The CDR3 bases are TGCGCCAGCAGCCAAGTGGGGGGAGAAAAAGAGACCCAGTACTTC. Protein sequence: CASSQVGGEKETQYF.

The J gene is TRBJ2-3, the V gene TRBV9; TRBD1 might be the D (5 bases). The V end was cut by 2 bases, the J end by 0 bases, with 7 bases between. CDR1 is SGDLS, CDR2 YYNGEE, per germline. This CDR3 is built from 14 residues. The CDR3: CASSVRASTDTQYF. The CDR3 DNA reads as TGTGCCAGCAGCGTCAGGGCTAGCACAGATACGCAGTATTTT.

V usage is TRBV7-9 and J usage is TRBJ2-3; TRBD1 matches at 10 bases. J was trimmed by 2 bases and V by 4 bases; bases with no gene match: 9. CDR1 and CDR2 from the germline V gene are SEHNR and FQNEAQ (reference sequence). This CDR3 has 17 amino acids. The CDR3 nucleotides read TGTGCCAGCAGCTCGACTTTGGACAGGGGGGCCACAGATACGCAGTATTTT. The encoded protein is CASSSTLDRGATDTQYF.

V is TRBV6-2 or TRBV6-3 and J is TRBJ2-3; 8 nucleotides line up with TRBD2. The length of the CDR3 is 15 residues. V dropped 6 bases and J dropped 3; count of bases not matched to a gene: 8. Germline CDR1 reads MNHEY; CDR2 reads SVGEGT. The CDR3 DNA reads TGTGCCAGCAGCAAACTAGCGGAGAAAACAGATACGCAGTATTTT. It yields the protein CASSKLAEKTDTQYF.